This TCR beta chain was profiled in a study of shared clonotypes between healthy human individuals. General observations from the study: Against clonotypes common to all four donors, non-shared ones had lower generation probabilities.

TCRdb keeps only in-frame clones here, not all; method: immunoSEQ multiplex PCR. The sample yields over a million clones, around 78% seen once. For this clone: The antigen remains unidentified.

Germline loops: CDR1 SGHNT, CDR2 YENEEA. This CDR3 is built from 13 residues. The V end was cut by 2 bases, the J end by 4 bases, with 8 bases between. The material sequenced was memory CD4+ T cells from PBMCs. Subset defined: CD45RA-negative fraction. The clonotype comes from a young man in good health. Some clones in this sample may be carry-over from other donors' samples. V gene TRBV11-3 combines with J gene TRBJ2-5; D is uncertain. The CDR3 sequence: CASSLLGGETQYF. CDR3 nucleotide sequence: TGTGCCAGCAGCTTACTGGGTGGAGAGACCCAGTACTTC.